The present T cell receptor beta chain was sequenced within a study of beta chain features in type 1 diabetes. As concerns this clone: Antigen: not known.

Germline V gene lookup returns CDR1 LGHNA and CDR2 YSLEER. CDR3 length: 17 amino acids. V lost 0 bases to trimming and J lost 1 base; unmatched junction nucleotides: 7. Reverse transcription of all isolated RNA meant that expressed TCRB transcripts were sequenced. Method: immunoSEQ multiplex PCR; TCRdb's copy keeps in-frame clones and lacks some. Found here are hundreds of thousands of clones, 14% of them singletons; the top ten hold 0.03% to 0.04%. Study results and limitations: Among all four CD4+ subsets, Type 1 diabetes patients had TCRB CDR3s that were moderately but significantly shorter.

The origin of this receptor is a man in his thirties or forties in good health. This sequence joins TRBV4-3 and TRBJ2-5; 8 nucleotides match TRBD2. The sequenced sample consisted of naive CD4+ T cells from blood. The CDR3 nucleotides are TGCGCCAGCAGCCAAGAAATGGATACTAGCGGCCAAGAGACCCAGTACTTC. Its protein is CASSQEMDTSGQETQYF.